A selection of T cell receptor beta chains follows, all from one sample in a study of OX40 agonist ivuxolimab in advanced cancers. Generated by immunoSEQ multiplex PCR, the TCRdb table keeps only in-frame clones and is missing some. Among about 85,000 clones listed, roughly 87% were seen once. The starting material was CD4+ or CD8+ T cells sorted from blood, obtained in a trial of the OX40 agonist ivuxolimab. The receptor source for this set is an adult with an advanced solid tumor such as melanoma, head and neck, liver or kidney cancer. CDR3s include the opening cysteine and the closing phenylalanine or tryptophan. The order of the fields is V gene, D gene, clone size, J gene, CDR3 DNA, CDR3 protein. D genes are given only for firm matches. Size tells how often a clone was seen (once, few, many) or the class of an expanded clone, and some rows leave it out.

>TRBV30|.|.|TRBJ1-5
TGTGCCTGGAGTGTACAAGGGAATCAGCCCCAGCATTTT
CAWSVQGNQPQHF
>TRBV28|.|.|TRBJ1-1
TGTGCCAGCAGTTTAGCCGGGCGGGAAGCTTTCTTT
CASSLAGREAFF
>TRBV7-8|.|.|TRBJ2-5
TGTGCCAGCAGCTCGGGACCAAGAGGGGAGACCCAGTACTTC
CASSSGPRGETQYF
>TRBV5-1|.|.|TRBJ2-3
TGCGCCAGCACCAGCACAGATACGCAGTATTTT
CASTSTDTQYF
>TRBV5-1|.|.|TRBJ2-2
TGCGCCAGCAGCTTGGACGGCGGGTCCACCGGGGAGCTGTTTTTT
CASSLDGGSTGELFF
>TRBV6-6|.|.|TRBJ1-3
TGTGCCAGCAGTTACCCTCCAGCCTCTGGAAACACCATATATTTT
CASSYPPASGNTIYF
>TRBV6-6|TRBD1|few|TRBJ1-5
TGTGCCAGCAGCTCACGGGACAGGGATCAGCCCCAGCATTTT
CASSSRDRDQPQHF
>TRBV15|.|once|TRBJ1-5
TGTGCCACCAGCAGAGACACCAGCAATCAGCCCCAGCATTTT
CATSRDTSNQPQHF
>TRBV9|.|.|TRBJ1-1
TGTGCCAGCAGCGTAGATTCAGCACCCCAGCTAGGAGCTTTCTTT
CASSVDSAPQLGAFF
>TRBV5-4|.|.|TRBJ2-2
TGTGCCAGCAGCTTGCCACTCGCGAACACCGGGGAGCTGTTTTTT
CASSLPLANTGELFF
>TRBV28|.|.|TRBJ1-5
TGTGCCAGCAGTTTCCCATTAGGGGAAATGAGGCCCCAGCATTTT
CASSFPLGEMRPQHF
>TRBV27|TRBD1|once|TRBJ1-2
TGTGCCAGCAGTAGACAGGGCCCTACTCCGGGCTACACCTTC
CASSRQGPTPGYTF
>TRBV7-9|TRBD1|few|TRBJ2-1
TGTGCCAGCAGCAAGACAGGGGGTAAGCAGTTCTTC
CASSKTGGKQFF
>TRBV6-6|.|.|TRBJ1-2
TGTGCCAGCAGTTTCGGCCCCTATGGCTACACCTTC
CASSFGPYGYTF
>TRBV28|.|.|TRBJ2-1
TGTGCCAGCAGTTTAACGCATCCCTCCTACAATGAGCAGTTCTTC
CASSLTHPSYNEQFF
>TRBV19|TRBD1|.|TRBJ1-2
TGTGCCAGTAGTGGAGACAGGGGGAGAAGCTATGGCTACACCTTC
CASSGDRGRSYGYTF
>TRBV2|.|.|TRBJ1-2
TGTGCCAGCAGTGAAGTTACGGCAGGGAATGGCTACACCTTC
CASSEVTAGNGYTF
>TRBV19|TRBD1|.|TRBJ1-2
TGTGCCAGTAGAGGGGGCGTAGGGTATGGCTACACCTTC
CASRGGVGYGYTF
>TRBV14|.|.|TRBJ2-1
TGTGCCAGCAGCCAAGGACTCCTCTGGGGGGATGAGCAGTTCTTC
CASSQGLLWGDEQFF
>TRBV10-1|.|once|TRBJ2-1
TGCGCCAGCAGTGGGGGGTTCAAGTTTAATGAGCAGTTCTTC
CASSGGFKFNEQFF
>TRBV11-2|.|.|TRBJ2-4
TGTGCCAGCAGCTTAGAGGGGGCGCTGGGAAACATTCAGTACTTC
CASSLEGALGNIQYF
>TRBV7-6|.|.|TRBJ2-3
TGTGCCAGCAGCTGGGCTAGCTCTAATACGCAGTATTTT
CASSWASSNTQYF
>TRBV7-2|.|few|TRBJ1-1
TGTGCCAGCAGCTTAAGTCAGCCTTTGAACACTGAAGCTTTCTTT
CASSLSQPLNTEAFF
>TRBV29-1|TRBD2|.|TRBJ2-5
TGCAGCGTTGTCGAGGGTAGCGGGGGGCCGGGAGAGACCCAGTACTTC
CSVVEGSGGPGETQYF
>TRBV30|.|once|TRBJ1-3
TGTGCCTGGAGGCACTCAGGGGACACCATATATTTT
CAWRHSGDTIYF
>TRBV7-6|TRBD1|.|TRBJ1-2
TGTGCCAGCAGCTCGGACAGGGGATCTTATGGCTACACCTTC
CASSSDRGSYGYTF
>TRBV7-2|.|once|TRBJ2-7
TGTGCCAGCAGCTTGGGAGGAGTGGGTGGCCACTACGAGCAGTACTTC
CASSLGGVGGHYEQYF
>TRBV6-4|TRBD2|.|TRBJ2-2
TGTGCCAGCATCCCTAGCGGGACGGCCGGGGAGCTGTTTTTT
CASIPSGTAGELFF
>TRBV29-1|.|.|TRBJ1-1
TGCAGCGTTGAAGGGAGTGTGAACACTGAAGCTTTCTTT
CSVEGSVNTEAFF
>TRBV28|.|.|TRBJ2-3
TGTGCCAGCAGTTCCCCTGGGGAAGCTAGCACAGATACGCAGTATTTT
CASSSPGEASTDTQYF
>TRBV5-4|TRBD1|.|TRBJ1-2
TGTGCCAGCAGCTATCTAAACCGACAGGGAATGGATGGCTACACCTTC
CASSYLNRQGMDGYTF
>TRBV5-1|.|.|TRBJ1-2
TGCGCCAGCAGCGAGCGGCAGGGCCAATACTATGGCTACACCTTC
CASSERQGQYYGYTF
>TRBV5-5|.|.|TRBJ1-3
TGTGCCAGCAGCTTCTACAGGGCTTCGGATGGAAACACCATATATTTT
CASSFYRASDGNTIYF
>TRBV7-2|.|.|TRBJ2-5
TGTGCCAGCAGCTTGGAGATCGAGACCCAGTACTTC
CASSLEIETQYF
>TRBV7-9|.|.|TRBJ2-5
TGTGCCAGCAGCCCACACGCGGGCGTACAAGAGACCCAGTACTTC
CASSPHAGVQETQYF
>TRBV7-2|.|.|TRBJ1-5
TGTGCCAGCAGCTCGGCCCTCAATCAGCCCCAGCATTTT
CASSSALNQPQHF
>TRBV28|.|.|TRBJ2-7
TGTGCCAGCAGTGCCGTAAGGGTGTACTTC
CASSAVRVYF
>TRBV7-2|.|.|TRBJ2-5
TGTGCCAGCGGCGTGGGCGGAGCCCGTAGGGAGACCCAGTACTTC
CASGVGGARRETQYF
>TRBV11-1|.|.|TRBJ2-1
TGTGCCAGCAGCTTCGCCGGGTACAATGAGCAGTTCTTC
CASSFAGYNEQFF